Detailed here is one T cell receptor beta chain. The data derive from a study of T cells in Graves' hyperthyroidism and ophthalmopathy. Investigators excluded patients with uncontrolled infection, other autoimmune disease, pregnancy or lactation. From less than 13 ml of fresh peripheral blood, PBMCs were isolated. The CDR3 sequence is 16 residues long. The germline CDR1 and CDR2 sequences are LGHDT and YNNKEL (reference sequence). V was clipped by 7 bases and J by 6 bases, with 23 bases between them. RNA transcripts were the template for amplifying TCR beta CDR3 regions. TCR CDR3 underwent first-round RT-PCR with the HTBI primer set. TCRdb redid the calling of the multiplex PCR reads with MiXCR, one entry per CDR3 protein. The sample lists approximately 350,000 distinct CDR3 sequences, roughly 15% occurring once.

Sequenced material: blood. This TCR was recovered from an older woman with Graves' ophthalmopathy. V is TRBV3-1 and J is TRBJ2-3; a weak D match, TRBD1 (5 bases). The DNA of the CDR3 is TGTGCCAGCACTTCAGCTGGGGTACTATCAGGGGATACGCAGTATTTT. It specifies CASTSAGVLSGDTQYF.